This passage covers 15 T cell receptor beta chains from one sample sequenced in a study of shared clonotypes between healthy human individuals. Here immunoSEQ multiplex PCR was the method, and the copy in TCRdb shows in-frame clones only, minus some. The repertoire consists of a few million clones, with under 95% occurring once and the leading ten covering roughly 0.34%. The sample was naive CD4+ T cells from PBMCs. Specified subset: CD45RA+ positively selected. These receptor sequences come from a young man in good health. Some clones in this sample may be carry-over from other donors' samples.

The chain has TRBV7-9 and TRBJ1-2, with D unresolved. This CDR3 region has 13 residues. V was clipped by 2 bases and J by 4 bases, with 8 bases between them. CDR1 and CDR2 (germline): SEHNR, FQNEAQ (reference sequence). Written as DNA, the CDR3 is TGTGCCAGCAGCTTATTTCCCTTCTATGGCTACACCTTC. It specifies CASSLFPFYGYTF.

V is TRBV5-1 and J is TRBJ2-7; D uncertain. The CDR3 spans 13 residues. The V and J ends lost 2 bases and 2 bases respectively, with 8 bases between them. Germline lookup yields CDR1 SGHRS and CDR2 YFSETQ. The CDR3 DNA reads as TGCGCCAGCAGCTTTTCAAGTCCCTACGAGCAGTACTTC. It translates to CASSFSSPYEQYF.

This clone appeared once. This specimen includes other DNA sequences encoding the same CDR3. V and J are TRBV9 and TRBJ2-3; D remains unclear. The germline gives CDR1 SGDLS, CDR2 YYNGEE. There are 12 residues in the CDR3. Between the trimmed V and J ends, which lost 3 bases and 2 bases, there was a span of 4 bases. This CDR3 reads CASSGYTDTQYF. The CDR3 region has the DNA TGTGCCAGCAGCGGCTACACAGATACGCAGTATTTT.

V is TRBV7-3 and J is TRBJ2-1, with a tentative D call TRBD1 (6 bases). The CDR3 has 13 residues. CDR1 is SGHTA, CDR2 FQGTGA, per germline. V was clipped by 4 bases and J by 9 bases, with 13 bases between them. The CDR3 protein is CASSSQQGFEQFF. The DNA of the CDR3 is TGTGCCAGCAGCTCCCAGCAGGGGTTTGAGCAGTTCTTC. Together with reference TRBV7-3 and TRBJ2-1, the CDR3 gives the full variable domain: GAGVSQTPSNKVTEKGKYVELRCDPISGHTALYWYRQSLGQGPEFLIYFQGTGAADDSGLPNDRFFAVRPEGSVSTLKIQRTERGDSAVYLCASSSQQGFEQFFGPGTRLTVL.

The CDR3 bases are TGTGCCAGCAGTTACTCCCGGAAAAACACCGGGGAGCTGTTTTTT. Translation: CASSYSRKNTGELFF. V usage is TRBV6-5 and J usage is TRBJ2-2; D is undetermined. V lost 0 bases and J 2 bases, leaving 7 bases between the germline ends. The CDR3 totals 15 residues. Looked up from germline, CDR1 is MNHEY and CDR2 is SVGAGI.

The gene calls are TRBV28 and TRBJ2-2; 8 bases match TRBD1. This CDR3 contains 13 residues. V shed 7 bases and J 10 bases; nucleotides not matched to a gene: 8. CDR1 is MDHEN and CDR2 is SYDVKM in the germline V gene. For the CDR3, the DNA is TGTGCCAGCACCGGGCAGGGGGCCGAGGAGCTGTTTTTT. This gives the protein CASTGQGAEELFF.

The gene calls are TRBV19 and TRBJ2-1; D possibly uses TRBD1 or TRBD2 (6 bases each). The CDR3 consists of 15 residues. Looked up from germline, CDR1 is LNHDA and CDR2 is SQIVND (reference sequence). Trimming cost V 7 bases and J 0 bases, with 13 bases left between them. CDR3 protein: CASKGGTNSYNEQFF. As DNA, the CDR3 is TGTGCCAGTAAAGGCGGGACAAACTCCTACAATGAGCAGTTCTTC.

The chain is built from TRBV29-1 and TRBJ2-1; TRBD1 agrees at 9 bases. Germline V gene data show CDR1 as SQVTM and CDR2 as ANQGSEA. With V trimmed by 6 bases and J by 12 bases, 12 bases remained unmatched. The CDR3 loop spans 13 amino acids. The CDR3 DNA sequence: TGCAGCGTCGACAGGGGGTCGCGTTCGGGGCAGTTCTTC. Its translation is CSVDRGSRSGQFF.

The chain joins TRBV28 to TRBJ2-1; D perhaps matches TRBD2 (6 bases). V was trimmed by 7 bases and J by 7 bases, leaving 14 bases between them. Germline values: CDR1 MDHEN, CDR2 SYDVKM. The CDR3 covers 13 residues. In DNA, the CDR3 is TGTGCCAGCACGGGGACTCGGATTAATGAGCAGTTCTTC. Translation gives CASTGTRINEQFF.

This clone showed up just a few times. This chain links TRBV9 with TRBJ1-2; D remains unclear. Germline CDR1 reads SGDLS; CDR2 reads YYNGEE. The CDR3 covers 10 residues. V was shortened by 3 bases and J by 8 bases, with 5 bases between the two germline ends. CDR3 sequence: CASSGWGYTF. The CDR3 coding sequence is TGTGCCAGCAGCGGGTGGGGCTACACCTTC.

In regard to this clone: Additional DNA sequences in this sample encode the identical CDR3. CDR3 in DNA: TGTGCCAGCAGCCTTACAGGGACAGAAGCTTTCTTT. Translated, it gives CASSLTGTEAFF. V and J are TRBV28 and TRBJ1-1; D might be TRBD1 (6 bases). V gave up 6 bases and J gave up 8 bases, with 13 bases separating them. The CDR3 covers 12 residues. Germline CDR1 is MDHEN and CDR2 is SYDVKM.

This clone was counted a single time. J is TRBJ2-3 and V is TRBV28; D call uncertain. Germline V CDR1 and CDR2: MDHEN, SYDVKM. Trimming took off 8 bases at V and 4 bases at J, with 10 bases between the two ends. The CDR3 totals 12 residues. The CDR3 DNA reads as TGTGCCAGCCTTGCCGAATCAGATACGCAGTATTTT. Translating gives CASLAESDTQYF.

In regard to this clone: A read error may account for a junction end that differs from germline. V usage is TRBV6-1 and J usage is TRBJ2-7, with TRBD2 as a possible D gene (5 bases). The length of the CDR3 is 12 residues. Germline V gene sequence: CDR1 MNHNS, CDR2 SASEGT. CDR3 sequence (DNA): TGTGCCATCAGTGAGTCGGGGAGCGAGCAGTACTTC. Translated, it gives CAISESGSEQYF.

The chain links TRBV11-1 to TRBJ1-2; TRBD1 agrees at 9 bases. The CDR3 extends over 13 amino acids. Looked up from germline, CDR1 is SGHAT and CDR2 is FQDESV (reference sequence). J gave up 6 bases and V 7 bases, and 6 bases lay outside the gene matches. The CDR3 is CASKQGARHGYTF. The CDR3 coding sequence is TGTGCCAGCAAACAGGGGGCGCGCCATGGCTACACCTTC.

This chain uses TRBV29-1 with TRBJ2-3; D is ambiguous. CDR1 is SQVTM and CDR2 is ANQGSEA in the germline V gene. The CDR3 runs to 13 residues. Trimming pared 0 bases from V and 6 bases from J, leaving 10 bases between. The CDR3 spells CSVEEMGPDTQYF. CDR3 sequence (DNA): TGCAGCGTTGAAGAAATGGGTCCGGATACGCAGTATTTT.